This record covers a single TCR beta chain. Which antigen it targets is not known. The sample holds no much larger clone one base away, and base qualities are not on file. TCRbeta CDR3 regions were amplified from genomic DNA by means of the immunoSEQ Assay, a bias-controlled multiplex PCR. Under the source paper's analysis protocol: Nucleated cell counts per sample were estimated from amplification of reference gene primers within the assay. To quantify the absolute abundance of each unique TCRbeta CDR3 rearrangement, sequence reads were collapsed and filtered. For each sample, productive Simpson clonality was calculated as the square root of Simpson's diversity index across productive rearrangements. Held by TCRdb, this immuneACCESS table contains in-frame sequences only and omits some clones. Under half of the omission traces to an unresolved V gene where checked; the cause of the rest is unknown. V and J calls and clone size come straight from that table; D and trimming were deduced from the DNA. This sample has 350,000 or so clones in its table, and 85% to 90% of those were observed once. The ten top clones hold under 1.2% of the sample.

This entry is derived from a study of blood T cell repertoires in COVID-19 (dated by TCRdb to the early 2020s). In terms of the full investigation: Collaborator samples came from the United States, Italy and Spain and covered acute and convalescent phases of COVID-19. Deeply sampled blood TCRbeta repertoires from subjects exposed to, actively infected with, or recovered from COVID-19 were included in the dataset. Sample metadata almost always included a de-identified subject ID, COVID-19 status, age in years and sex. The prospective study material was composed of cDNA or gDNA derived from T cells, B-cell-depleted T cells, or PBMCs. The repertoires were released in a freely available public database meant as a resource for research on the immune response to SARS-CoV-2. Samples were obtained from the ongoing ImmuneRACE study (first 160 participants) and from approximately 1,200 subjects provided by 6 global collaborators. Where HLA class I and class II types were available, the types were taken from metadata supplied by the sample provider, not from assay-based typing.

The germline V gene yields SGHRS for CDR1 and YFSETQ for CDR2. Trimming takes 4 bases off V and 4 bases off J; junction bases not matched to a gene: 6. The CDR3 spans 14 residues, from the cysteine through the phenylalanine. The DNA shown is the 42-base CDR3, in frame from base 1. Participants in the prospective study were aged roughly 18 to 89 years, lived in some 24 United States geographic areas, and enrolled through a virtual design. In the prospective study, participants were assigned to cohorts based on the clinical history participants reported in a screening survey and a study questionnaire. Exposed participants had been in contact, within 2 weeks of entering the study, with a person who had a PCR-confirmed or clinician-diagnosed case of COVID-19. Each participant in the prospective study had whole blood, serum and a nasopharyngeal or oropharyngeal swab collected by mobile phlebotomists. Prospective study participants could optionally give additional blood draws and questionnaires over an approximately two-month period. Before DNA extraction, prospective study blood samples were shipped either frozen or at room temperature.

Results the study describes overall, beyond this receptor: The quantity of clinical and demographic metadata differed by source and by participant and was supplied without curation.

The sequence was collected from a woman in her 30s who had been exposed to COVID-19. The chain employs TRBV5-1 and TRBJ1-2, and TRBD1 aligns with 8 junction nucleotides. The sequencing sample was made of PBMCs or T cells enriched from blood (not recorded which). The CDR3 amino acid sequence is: CASSLGQDPYGYTF. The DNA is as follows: TGCGCCAGCAGCCTGGGACAGGACCCCTATGGCTACACCTTC.